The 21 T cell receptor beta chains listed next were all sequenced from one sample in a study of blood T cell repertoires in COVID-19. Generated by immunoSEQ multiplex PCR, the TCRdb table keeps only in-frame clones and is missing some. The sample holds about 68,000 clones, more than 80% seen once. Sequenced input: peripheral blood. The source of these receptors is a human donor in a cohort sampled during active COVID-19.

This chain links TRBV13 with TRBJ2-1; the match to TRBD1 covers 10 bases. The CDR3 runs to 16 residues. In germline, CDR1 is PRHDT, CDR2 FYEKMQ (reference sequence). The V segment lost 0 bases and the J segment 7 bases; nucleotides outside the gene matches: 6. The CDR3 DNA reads TGTGCCAGCAGCTTAGGCCGGACAGGGGGTCAGAATGAGCAGTTCTTC. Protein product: CASSLGRTGGQNEQFF.

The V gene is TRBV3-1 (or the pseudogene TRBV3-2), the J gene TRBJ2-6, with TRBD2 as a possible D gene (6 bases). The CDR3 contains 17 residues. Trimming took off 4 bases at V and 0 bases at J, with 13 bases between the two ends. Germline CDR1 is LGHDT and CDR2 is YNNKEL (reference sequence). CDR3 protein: CASSPLGGSSGANVLTF. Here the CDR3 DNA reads TGTGCCAGCAGCCCCCTGGGAGGCAGCTCTGGGGCCAACGTCCTGACTTTC.

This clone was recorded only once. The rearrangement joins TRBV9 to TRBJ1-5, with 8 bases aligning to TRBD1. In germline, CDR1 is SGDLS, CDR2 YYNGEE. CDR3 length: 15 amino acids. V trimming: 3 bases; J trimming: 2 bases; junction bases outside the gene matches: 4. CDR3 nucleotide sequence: TGTGCCAGCAGCGCTACAGGGGGAGGCAATCAGCCCCAGCATTTT. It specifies CASSATGGGNQPQHF. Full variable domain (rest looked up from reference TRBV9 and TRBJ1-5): DSGVTQTPKHLITATGQRVTLRCSPRSGDLSVYWYQQSLDQGLQFLIQYYNGEERAKGNILERFSAQQFPDLHSELNLSSLELGDSALYFCASSATGGGNQPQHFGDGTRLSIL.

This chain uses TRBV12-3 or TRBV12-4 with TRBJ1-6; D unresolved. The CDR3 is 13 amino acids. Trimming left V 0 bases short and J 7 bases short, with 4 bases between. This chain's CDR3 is CASSLAGNSPLHF. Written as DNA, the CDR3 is TGTGCCAGCAGTTTAGCCGGGAATTCACCCCTCCACTTT.

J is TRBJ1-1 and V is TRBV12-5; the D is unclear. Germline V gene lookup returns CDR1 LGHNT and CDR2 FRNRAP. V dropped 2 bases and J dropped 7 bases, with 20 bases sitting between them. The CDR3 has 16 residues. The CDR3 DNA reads TGTGCTAGTGGTTTGCTAGAACTAGTAGGACGGCGTGAAGCTTTCTTT. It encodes CASGLLELVGRREAFF.

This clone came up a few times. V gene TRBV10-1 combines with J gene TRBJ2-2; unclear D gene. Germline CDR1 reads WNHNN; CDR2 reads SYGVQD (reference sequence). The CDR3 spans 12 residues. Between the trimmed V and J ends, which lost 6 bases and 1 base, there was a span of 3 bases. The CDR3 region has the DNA TGCGCCAGCAGACAGAACACCGGGGAGCTGTTTTTT. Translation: CASRQNTGELFF.

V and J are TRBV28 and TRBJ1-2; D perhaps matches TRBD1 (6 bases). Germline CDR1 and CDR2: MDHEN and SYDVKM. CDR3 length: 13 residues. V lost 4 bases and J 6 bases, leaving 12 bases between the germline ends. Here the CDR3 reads CASSSGTNNGYTF. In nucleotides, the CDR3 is TGTGCCAGCAGTTCCGGGACAAACAATGGCTACACCTTC.

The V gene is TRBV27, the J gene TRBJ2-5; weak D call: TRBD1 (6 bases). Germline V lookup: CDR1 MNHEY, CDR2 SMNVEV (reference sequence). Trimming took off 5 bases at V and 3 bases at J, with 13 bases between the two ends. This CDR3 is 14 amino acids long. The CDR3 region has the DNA TGTGCCAGCAGTCTAACCGGGACAAAAGAGACCCAGTACTTC. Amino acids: CASSLTGTKETQYF.

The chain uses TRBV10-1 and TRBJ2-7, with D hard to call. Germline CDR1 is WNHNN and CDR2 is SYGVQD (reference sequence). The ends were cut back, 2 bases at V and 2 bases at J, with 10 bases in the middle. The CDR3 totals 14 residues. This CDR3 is CASSESHRPYEQYF. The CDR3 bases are TGCGCCAGCAGTGAGAGCCACCGTCCCTACGAGCAGTACTTC.

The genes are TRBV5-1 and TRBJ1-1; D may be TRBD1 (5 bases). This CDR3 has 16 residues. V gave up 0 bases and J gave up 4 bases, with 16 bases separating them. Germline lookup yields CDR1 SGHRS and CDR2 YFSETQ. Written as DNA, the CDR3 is TGCGCCAGCAGCTTGGCAGGGCGGGGCGGGGGCACTGAAGCTTTCTTT. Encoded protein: CASSLAGRGGGTEAFF. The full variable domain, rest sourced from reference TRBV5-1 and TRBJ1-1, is KAGVTQTPRYLIKTRGQQVTLSCSPISGHRSVSWYQQTPGQGLQFLFEYFSETQRNKGNFPGRFSGRQFSNSRSEMNVSTLELGDSALYLCASSLAGRGGGTEAFFGQGTRLTVV.

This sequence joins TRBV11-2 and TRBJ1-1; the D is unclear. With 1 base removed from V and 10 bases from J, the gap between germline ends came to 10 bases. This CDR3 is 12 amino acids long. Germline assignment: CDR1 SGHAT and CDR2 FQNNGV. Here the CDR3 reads CASSLGQVRAFF. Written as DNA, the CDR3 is TGTGCCAGCAGCTTAGGGCAGGTCAGAGCTTTCTTT. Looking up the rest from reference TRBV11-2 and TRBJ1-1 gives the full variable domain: EAGVAQSPRYKIIEKRQSVAFWCNPISGHATLYWYQQILGQGPKLLIQFQNNGVVDDSQLPKDRFSAERLKGVDSTLKIQPAKLEDSAVYLCASSLGQVRAFFGQGTRLTVV.

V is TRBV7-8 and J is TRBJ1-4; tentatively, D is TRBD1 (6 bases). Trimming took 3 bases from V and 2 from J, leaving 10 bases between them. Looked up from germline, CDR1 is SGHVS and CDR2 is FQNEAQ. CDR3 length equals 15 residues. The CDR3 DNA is TGTGCCAGCAGCTTGGGGGCTGGGACTAATGAAAAACTGTTTTTT. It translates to CASSLGAGTNEKLFF.

The CDR3 is CASSIGTGSYEQYF. DNA for the CDR3: TGTGCCAGTAGTATCGGCACAGGCTCCTACGAGCAGTACTTC. V usage is TRBV19 and J usage is TRBJ2-7, with a possible D match to TRBD1 (5 bases). Germline V gives CDR1 LNHDA, CDR2 SQIVND (reference sequence). V lost 3 bases, J lost 0 bases, and 9 bases lay in between. This CDR3 comprises 14 residues.

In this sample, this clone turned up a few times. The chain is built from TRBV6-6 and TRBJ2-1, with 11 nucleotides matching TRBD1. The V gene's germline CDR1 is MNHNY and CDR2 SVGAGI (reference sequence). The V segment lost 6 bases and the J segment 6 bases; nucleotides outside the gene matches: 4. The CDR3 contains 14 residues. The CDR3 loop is CASSSGTGGNEQFF. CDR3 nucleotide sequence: TGTGCCAGCAGCTCCGGGACAGGGGGCAATGAGCAGTTCTTC.

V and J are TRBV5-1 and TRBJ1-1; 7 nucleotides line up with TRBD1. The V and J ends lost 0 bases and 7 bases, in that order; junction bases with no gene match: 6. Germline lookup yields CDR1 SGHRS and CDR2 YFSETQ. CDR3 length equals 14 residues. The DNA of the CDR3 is TGCGCCAGCAGCTTGGAAGGGGGCCGGTTTGAAGCTTTCTTT. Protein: CASSLEGGRFEAFF.

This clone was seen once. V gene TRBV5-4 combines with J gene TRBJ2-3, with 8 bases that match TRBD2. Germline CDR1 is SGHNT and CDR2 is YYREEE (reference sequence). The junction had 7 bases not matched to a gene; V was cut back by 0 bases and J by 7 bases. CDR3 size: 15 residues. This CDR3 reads CASSLAAGEVNTQYF. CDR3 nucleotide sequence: TGTGCCAGCAGCTTGGCAGCGGGGGAGGTCAATACGCAGTATTTT.

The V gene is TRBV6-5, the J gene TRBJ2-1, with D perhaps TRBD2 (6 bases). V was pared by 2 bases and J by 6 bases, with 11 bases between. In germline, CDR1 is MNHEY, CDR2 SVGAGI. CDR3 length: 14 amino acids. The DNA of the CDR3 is TGTGCCAGCAGTTACCGGGTGGGGGGCAATGAGCAGTTCTTC. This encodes CASSYRVGGNEQFF.

The CDR3 spells CASTWTGGNTEAFF. The CDR3 DNA is TGCGCCAGCACCTGGACAGGGGGGAACACTGAAGCTTTCTTT. The chain is built from TRBV5-1 and TRBJ1-1; 10 bases fit TRBD1. Germline lookup yields CDR1 SGHRS and CDR2 YFSETQ. This CDR3 has 14 residues. V trimming: 6 bases; J trimming: 1 base; junction bases outside the gene matches: 3.

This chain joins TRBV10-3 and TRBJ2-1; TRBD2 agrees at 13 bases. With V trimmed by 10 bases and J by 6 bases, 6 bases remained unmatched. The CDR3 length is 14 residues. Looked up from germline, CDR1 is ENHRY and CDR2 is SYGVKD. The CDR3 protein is CATTGTSGANEQFF. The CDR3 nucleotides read TGTGCCACGACTGGGACTAGCGGGGCCAATGAGCAGTTCTTC.

The CDR3, as DNA: TGTGCCAGCAGCTTAGGAATGGCGGGGGGGAGCTCCTACGAGCAGTACTTC. The encoded protein is CASSLGMAGGSSYEQYF. This chain joins TRBV7-8 and TRBJ2-7; 9 bases are a match to TRBD2. J was trimmed by 0 bases and V by 1 base; bases with no gene match: 7. Germline CDR1 and CDR2: SGHVS and FQNEAQ. CDR3 length equals 17 residues.

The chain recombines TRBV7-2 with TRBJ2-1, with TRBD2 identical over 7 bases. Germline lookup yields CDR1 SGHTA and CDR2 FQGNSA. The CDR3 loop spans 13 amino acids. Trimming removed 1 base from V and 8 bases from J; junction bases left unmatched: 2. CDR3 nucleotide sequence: TGTGCCAGCAGCTTAGGGGAGGGGTATGAGCAGTTCTTC. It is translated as CASSLGEGYEQFF.